Sequencing of this T cell receptor beta chain was carried out in a study of beta chain features in type 1 diabetes. Sequencing targeted expressed TCRB transcripts, as all isolated RNA had been reverse transcribed. The assay was immunoSEQ multiplex PCR, and TCRdb's table has in-frame clones only and misses some. The table has around 300,000 clones, roughly 9.6% seen once. The source of this sequence is a woman aged 25 to 45 in good health. Material for sequencing was naive CD4+ T cells from blood.

This chain's CDR3 is CASSVVLRSSYNEQFF. The CDR3 coding sequence is TGTGCCAGCAGCGTGGTGCTCCGGAGCTCCTACAATGAGCAGTTCTTC. The V call is TRBV5-5, the J call TRBJ2-1; no clear D gene. This CDR3 spans 16 amino acids. Trimming stripped 4 bases from V and 0 bases from J, with 14 bases between. Germline values: CDR1 SGHKS, CDR2 YYEKEE (reference sequence).